The next 23 T cell receptor beta chains were all read from a single sample in a study of blood T cell repertoires in COVID-19. Sequenced by immunoSEQ multiplex PCR; TCRdb stores in-frame clones only, minus some. The top ten hold 0.8% to 0.9% of the sample, which has around 400,000 clones, roughly 90% seen once. What was sequenced was PBMCs or T cells enriched from blood (not recorded which). Receptor source: a woman aged 35 to 49 who had been exposed to COVID-19.

The J gene is TRBJ1-6, the V gene TRBV25-1, with 7 positions matching TRBD1. The CDR3 covers 15 residues. Germline CDR1 and CDR2: MGHDK and SYGVNS. With 4 bases clipped from V and 8 bases from J, the junction kept 8 bases outside the gene matches. The CDR3 DNA reads as TGTGCCAGCAGTGCTTCACAGGGGTGGCATTCACCCCTCCACTTT. Translation: CASSASQGWHSPLHF.

In its sample, this clone was seen a few times. The rearrangement uses TRBV7-2 and TRBJ1-5; a possible D gene is TRBD1 (5 bases). V lost 4 bases and J 9 bases, leaving 13 bases between the germline ends. Germline V gene sequence: CDR1 SGHTA, CDR2 FQGNSA. The CDR3 spans 13 residues. CDR3 region: CASSSHPGGPQHF. The DNA of the CDR3 is TGTGCCAGCAGCTCGCACCCGGGGGGGCCCCAGCATTTT.

The CDR3 DNA follows: TGTGCCAGAAGCCGCTGGACTAGCGGGAGTTTCGACTCCTACGAGCAGTACTTC. The encoded protein is CARSRWTSGSFDSYEQYF. The gene calls are TRBV5-3 and TRBJ2-7; TRBD2 matches at 13 bases. Being an ORF, TRBV5-3 has a function that is uncertain. V was clipped by 4 bases and J by 0 bases; unmatched bases: 10. The CDR3 extends over 18 amino acids.

V is TRBV5-5 and J is TRBJ1-5; D not resolved. This CDR3 region has 18 residues. Germline CDR1 and CDR2: SGHKS and YYEKEE (reference sequence). Between the trimmed V and J ends, which lost 0 bases and 0 bases, there was a span of 16 bases. In nucleotides, the CDR3 is TGTGCCAGCAGCTTGGAGGGAGGTCGGGGATATAGCAATCAGCCCCAGCATTTT. Translating gives CASSLEGGRGYSNQPQHF.

The chain uses TRBV5-1 and TRBJ2-2, with 7 bases identical to TRBD1. With V trimmed by 4 bases and J by 7 bases, 7 bases remained unmatched. Germline values: CDR1 SGHRS, CDR2 YFSETQ. This CDR3 has 14 amino acids. CDR3 coding DNA: TGCGCCAGCAGCCCGACAGGGTTGAGCGGGGAGCTGTTTTTT. Translating it yields CASSPTGLSGELFF.

This rearrangement joins TRBV25-1 to TRBJ1-2; no reliable D call. Germline V gene data show CDR1 as MGHDK and CDR2 as SYGVNS. This CDR3 spans 14 amino acids. Trimming took 5 bases from V and 4 from J, leaving 14 bases between them. CDR3 sequence reads: CASSTAAGVYGYTF. DNA of the CDR3: TGTGCCAGCAGTACTGCTGCGGGAGTCTATGGCTACACCTTC.

The gene calls are TRBV2 and TRBJ2-5; D gene uncertain. There are 14 residues in the CDR3. CDR1 and CDR2 (germline): SNHLY, FYNNEI. V lost 2 bases to trimming and J lost 2 bases, with 9 bases between them. In DNA, the CDR3 is TGTGCCAGCAGTGAAAGTTGGCGGCAAGAGACCCAGTACTTC. Translation gives CASSESWRQETQYF.

The chain carries TRBV15 and TRBJ1-4; D unresolved. V was cut by 0 bases and J by 0 bases, with 14 bases left in between. The CDR3 has 18 residues. Per germline, CDR1 LNHNV and CDR2 YYDKDF (reference sequence). CDR3 region: CATSRDSNSLTTNEKLFF. CDR3 bases: TGTGCCACCAGCAGAGATTCGAACAGCCTAACAACTAATGAAAAACTGTTTTTT.

The chain combines TRBV19 with TRBJ1-5; possibly TRBD1 for D (5 bases). The germline V gene encodes CDR1 LNHDA and CDR2 SQIVND (reference sequence). The CDR3 sequence is 15 residues long. V gave up 7 bases and J gave up 2 bases, with 15 bases separating them. As DNA, the CDR3 is TGTGCCAGTATTCTTCAGGGAGGGGGCAATCAGCCCCAGCATTTT. Translation gives CASILQGGGNQPQHF.

The chain joins TRBV5-4 to TRBJ2-1, with D possibly matching TRBD2 (7 bases). The CDR3 contains 15 residues. Germline V gene data show CDR1 as SGHNT and CDR2 as YYREEE (reference sequence). Trimming stripped 2 bases from V and 5 bases from J, with 14 bases between. This CDR3 reads CASSFRGAPNNEQFF. For the CDR3, the DNA is TGTGCCAGCAGCTTTCGGGGGGCGCCGAACAATGAGCAGTTCTTC.

This clone was seen only once. This sequence joins TRBV25-1 and TRBJ2-5, with 7 positions matching TRBD1. This CDR3 is built from 16 residues. Germline CDR1 is MGHDK and CDR2 is SYGVNS. With 2 bases clipped from V and 2 bases from J, the junction kept 8 bases outside the gene matches. In nucleotides, the CDR3 is TGTGCCAGCAGTGAACCGGGACAGTCTATTCAAGAGACCCAGTACTTC. Protein: CASSEPGQSIQETQYF.

The gene calls are TRBV4-3 and TRBJ2-1, with 16 bases lining up with TRBD2. Germline assignment: CDR1 LGHNA and CDR2 YSLEER. The CDR3 sequence is 20 residues long. The junction had 8 bases not matched to a gene; V was cut back by 0 bases and J by 3 bases. The CDR3 reads CASSQDLGTSGRVRYNEQFF. CDR3 DNA sequence: TGCGCCAGCAGCCAAGATCTCGGGACTAGCGGGAGGGTTCGCTACAATGAGCAGTTCTTC.

The genes are TRBV2 and TRBJ1-3; D is ambiguous. Trimming shortened V by 2 bases and J by 0 bases, and 11 bases separated the two germline ends. CDR1 SNHLY and CDR2 FYNNEI come from the germline V gene. The CDR3 loop spans 16 amino acids. CDR3 sequence (DNA): TGTGCCAGCAGTGAATATGGGCAGATCTCTGGAAACACCATATATTTT. It encodes CASSEYGQISGNTIYF.

J is TRBJ1-2 and V is TRBV7-9, with a weak D call TRBD1 (6 bases). There are 17 residues in the CDR3. CDR1 is SEHNR and CDR2 is FQNEAQ in the germline V gene (reference sequence). The V end was cut by 4 bases, the J end by 3 bases, with 21 bases between. The CDR3 coding sequence is TGTGCCAGCAGCTCCACCACGCGGGGGGCCAGGGACTATGGCTACACCTTC. Translated, it gives CASSSTTRGARDYGYTF.

The CDR3 coding sequence is TGTGCCATCAGTGAAGCGGGAGGGAGGCAAGAGACCCAGTACTTC. Translating gives CAISEAGGRQETQYF. The chain joins TRBV10-3 to TRBJ2-5; 10 nucleotides agree with TRBD2. Per the germline V gene, CDR1 is ENHRY and CDR2 is SYGVKD. The CDR3 is 15 amino acids. V lost 3 bases and J lost 2; bases outside the gene matches: 3.

The chain has TRBV10-3 and TRBJ1-1; no clear D. Trimming pared 2 bases from V and 0 bases from J, leaving 10 bases between. In germline, CDR1 is ENHRY, CDR2 SYGVKD. The CDR3 sequence is 15 residues long. In DNA, the CDR3 is TGTGCCATCAGTGAGCCTGGCCCGTTGAACACTGAAGCTTTCTTT. It encodes CAISEPGPLNTEAFF.

The V call is TRBV6-5, the J call TRBJ1-2; 7 bases align to TRBD1. J lost 2 bases, V lost 4 bases, and 7 bases had no gene match. CDR3 length equals 15 residues. Germline lookup yields CDR1 MNHEY and CDR2 SVGAGI. This CDR3 is CASSLKEGANYGYTF. The DNA of the CDR3 is TGTGCCAGCAGTTTGAAAGAGGGGGCGAACTATGGCTACACCTTC.

V and J are TRBV28 and TRBJ2-1; the match to TRBD2 covers 10 bases. Germline V gene lookup returns CDR1 MDHEN and CDR2 SYDVKM. V lost 2 bases, J lost 8 bases, and 6 bases stayed unmatched. The CDR3 runs 15 residues. The CDR3 loop reads CASSLVAGGGDEQFF. DNA of the CDR3: TGTGCCAGCAGTTTAGTAGCGGGGGGTGGCGATGAGCAGTTCTTC.

V gene TRBV27 combines with J gene TRBJ1-1, with TRBD1 matching 7 bases. The J segment lost 1 base and the V segment lost 2 bases, leaving 10 bases of the junction unmatched. CDR3 size: 17 residues. The germline V gene encodes CDR1 MNHEY and CDR2 SMNVEV (reference sequence). The CDR3 nucleotides read TGTGCCAGCAGTTTACCCCGGCGGACAGGAAGGAACACTGAAGCTTTCTTT. Its translation: CASSLPRRTGRNTEAFF.

This clone was recorded a few times. The chain uses TRBV30 and TRBJ1-1, with D perhaps matching TRBD1 (6 bases). Trimming pared 3 bases from V and 0 bases from J, leaving 11 bases between. The CDR3 extends over 14 amino acids. Per the germline V gene, CDR1 is GTSNPN and CDR2 is SVGIG (reference sequence). The CDR3 sequence: CAWRAHRVNTEAFF. The CDR3 DNA reads TGTGCCTGGAGGGCCCACAGGGTGAACACTGAAGCTTTCTTT.

This rearrangement joins TRBV7-9 to TRBJ1-1; TRBD1 matches 9 bases. Germline V gives CDR1 SEHNR, CDR2 FQNEAQ (reference sequence). The CDR3 extends over 18 amino acids. The junction had 13 bases not matched to a gene; V was cut back by 1 base and J by 4 bases. The CDR3 coding sequence is TGTGCCAGCAGCTTAGTTAACCGCCGGGACAGGGCAGTCACTGAAGCTTTCTTT. Translated: CASSLVNRRDRAVTEAFF.

This rearrangement joins TRBV13 to TRBJ1-1; D is uncertain. The CDR3 consists of 13 residues. Trimming left V 4 bases short and J 1 base short, with 7 bases between. The germline V gene has CDR1 PRHDT and CDR2 FYEKMQ (reference sequence). CDR3 protein: CASSSGRNTEAFF. The CDR3 region has the DNA TGTGCCAGCAGCTCCGGTAGGAACACTGAAGCTTTCTTT.

This chain joins TRBV5-1 and TRBJ2-7; no reliable D call. V was pared by 0 bases and J by 4 bases, with 14 bases between. This CDR3 has 15 residues. The germline CDR1 and CDR2 sequences are SGHRS and YFSETQ. CDR3 sequence (DNA): TGCGCCAGCAGCTTGGTCCCCAGCGAGGCATACGAGCAGTACTTC. It translates to CASSLVPSEAYEQYF.